Ten or more counts support the clone carrying this T cell receptor (beta chain). What it binds is unknown. This entry is derived from a study of CD8 T cells in ankylosing spondylitis. Via MiXCR, TCRdb re-called the 5' RACE reads, giving one row per CDR3 protein. Counted here are 200,000 or so distinct CDR3 sequences, under 15% occurring once; the ten biggest clones make up roughly 9.6%. There are 15 residues in the CDR3. In germline, CDR1 is SQVTM, CDR2 ANQGSEA. Trimming at V came to 0 bases and at J to 3 bases, leaving 4 bases not matched to a gene. Study-level findings and limits: Disease-linked clones displayed a CD8+ phenotype and appeared relatively rarely in peripheral blood. Matched ankylosing spondylitis synovial fluid reportedly contained a significantly enriched population of disease-linked clones.

Sequences were obtained from blood, either unsorted or a sorted T cell fraction (not recorded which). This TCR came from a female donor with ankylosing spondylitis or in good health (not recorded which). The rearrangement links TRBV29-1 to TRBJ1-4, with TRBD1 identical over 7 bases. CDR3 sequence (DNA): TGCAGCGTTGAAGATTCAGGGGGACCTAATGAAAAACTGTTTTTT. It yields the protein CSVEDSGGPNEKLFF. The whole variable domain, remainder taken from reference TRBV29-1 and TRBJ1-4, is SAVISQKPSRDICQRGTSLTIQCQVDSQVTMMFWYRQQPGQSLTLIATANQGSEATYESGFVIDKFPISRPNLTFSTLTVSNMSPEDSSIYLCSVEDSGGPNEKLFFGSGTQLSVL.